The 20 T cell receptor beta chains reported below all come from one sample, sequenced in a study of immune cell composition in non-small cell lung cancer. The protocol was immunoSEQ multiplex PCR, while the TCRdb copy is restricted to in-frame clones and leaves out a portion. The sample includes some 2,000 clones, about four fifths seen only once; the top ten take roughly 20%. Normal lung sampling was at least 3 cm from the tumour, as distant as possible. Sequenced input: non-adjacent lung tissue. The receptors here all came from a human donor with non-small cell lung cancer.

The genes are TRBV9 and TRBJ2-2; the match to TRBD2 covers 8 bases. Trimming at V came to 7 bases and at J to 1 base, leaving 6 bases not matched to a gene. The germline V gene encodes CDR1 SGDLS and CDR2 YYNGEE. The CDR3 spans 15 residues. The CDR3 region is CASSRAGVNTGELFF. The CDR3 DNA follows: TGTGCCAGCTCTCGAGCGGGAGTGAACACCGGGGAGCTGTTTTTT.

The V call is TRBV7-2, the J call TRBJ2-1; 10 bases map to TRBD1. V lost 1 base to trimming and J lost 7 bases; unmatched junction nucleotides: 1. There are 14 residues in the CDR3. CDR1 SGHTA and CDR2 FQGNSA come from the germline V gene. Here the CDR3 reads CASSLGGQGNEQFF. CDR3 coding DNA: TGTGCCAGCAGCTTAGGGGGACAGGGGAATGAGCAGTTCTTC.

The rearrangement uses TRBV6-6 and TRBJ2-5; D gene ambiguous. The germline V gene encodes CDR1 MNHNY and CDR2 SVGAGI (reference sequence). The V end was cut by 8 bases, the J end by 2 bases, with 6 bases between. This CDR3 is built from 11 residues. CDR3 sequence reads: CASSVQETQYF. The DNA of the CDR3 is TGTGCCAGCTCCGTACAAGAGACCCAGTACTTC.

The chain recombines TRBV27 with TRBJ1-5, with D possibly matching TRBD1 (6 bases). Germline assignment: CDR1 MNHEY and CDR2 SMNVEV (reference sequence). This CDR3 has 18 amino acids. V was shortened by 5 bases and J by 6 bases, with 26 bases between the two germline ends. The CDR3 is CASSRTGNHNPPGQPQHF. CDR3 nucleotides: TGTGCCAGCAGTCGAACAGGGAACCACAACCCGCCAGGTCAGCCCCAGCATTTT.

This chain connects TRBV30 to TRBJ2-6; D unclear. The CDR3 runs 16 residues. Trimming stripped 4 bases from V and 0 bases from J, with 13 bases between. Germline lookup yields CDR1 GTSNPN and CDR2 SVGIG (reference sequence). The CDR3 bases are TGTGCCTGGACCCTAAACGTAGCCTCTGGGGCCAACGTCCTGACTTTC. It codes for CAWTLNVASGANVLTF.

The chain is built from TRBV6-6 and TRBJ2-7, with a possible D match to TRBD2 (5 bases). Deletions cut 6 bases from V and 3 bases from J, with 15 bases between. The CDR3 runs to 14 residues. Per the germline V gene, CDR1 is MNHNY and CDR2 is SVGAGI (reference sequence). CDR3 coding DNA: TGTGCCAGCAGAACACCGGGTCGGGACTACGAGCAGTACTTC. Its protein product is CASRTPGRDYEQYF.

V is TRBV5-1 and J is TRBJ2-7, with 9 positions matching TRBD1. Germline V gives CDR1 SGHRS, CDR2 YFSETQ. Unmatched junction bases numbered 6, after V lost 5 bases and J lost 6 bases. The CDR3 spans 13 residues. The CDR3 here is CASRQGQGPEQYF. The CDR3 DNA reads as TGCGCCAGCAGACAGGGACAGGGTCCCGAGCAGTACTTC.

This sequence joins TRBV19 and TRBJ2-7; 7 bases agree with TRBD1. The J segment lost 3 bases and the V segment lost 8 bases, leaving 7 bases of the junction unmatched. CDR1 LNHDA and CDR2 SQIVND come from the germline V gene (reference sequence). The CDR3 has 13 amino acids. CDR3 bases: TGTGCCAGTCGCTCCGGGACAGACTACGAGCAGTACTTC. Protein product: CASRSGTDYEQYF.

The chain recombines TRBV28 with TRBJ1-4, with 9 bases matching TRBD1. V lost 4 bases, J lost 8 bases, and 5 bases stayed unmatched. Germline values: CDR1 MDHEN, CDR2 SYDVKM. The CDR3 is 14 amino acids. Here the CDR3 reads CASSSTGGGEKLFF. The CDR3 coding sequence is TGTGCCAGCAGTTCGACAGGGGGGGGAGAAAAACTGTTTTTT.

The chain has TRBV5-1 and TRBJ1-2; possible D gene TRBD1, 6 bases. Germline V CDR1 and CDR2: SGHRS, YFSETQ. V lost 4 bases, J lost 7 bases, and 11 bases lay in between. The CDR3 has 12 residues. The CDR3 reads CASSTGQPGYTF. The DNA for the CDR3 is TGCGCCAGCAGCACGGGACAACCTGGCTACACCTTC.

The chain combines TRBV28 with TRBJ2-7, with 7 bases that match TRBD1. The CDR3 covers 14 residues. Germline V gives CDR1 MDHEN, CDR2 SYDVKM. DNA for the CDR3: TGTGGGACGACACCAGGGGGATTTTTCTACGAGCAGTACTTC. It encodes CGTTPGGFFYEQYF.

The chain employs TRBV19 and TRBJ2-1; 7 bases align to TRBD2. Unmatched junction bases numbered 13, after V lost 6 bases and J lost 8 bases. CDR1 LNHDA and CDR2 SQIVND come from the germline V gene (reference sequence). CDR3 length: 15 amino acids. As DNA, the CDR3 is TGTGCCAGTAGCTCTGCCTCTAGCGGAGGGGATGAGCAGTTCTTC. Translation gives CASSSASSGGDEQFF. Drawing the rest from reference TRBV19 and TRBJ2-1, the complete variable domain is DGGITQSPKYLFRKEGQNVTLSCEQNLNHDAMYWYRQDPGQGLRLIYYSQIVNDFQKGDIAEGYSVSREKKESFPLTVTSAQKNPTAFYLCASSSASSGGDEQFFGPGTRLTVL.

The chain recombines TRBV27 with TRBJ2-3; 7 bases match TRBD1. V lost 3 bases and J lost 3; bases outside the gene matches: 15. In germline, CDR1 is MNHEY, CDR2 SMNVEV (reference sequence). The CDR3 spans 18 residues. Here the CDR3 DNA reads TGTGCCAGCAGTTTTTTTCCCCCGGGCCCAGGGGGTACAGATACGCAGTATTTT. Translating gives CASSFFPPGPGGTDTQYF.

The CDR3 loop is CASSLGRSGRRAEAFF. CDR3 coding DNA: TGCGCCAGCAGCTTGGGGCGTTCCGGCAGGCGCGCTGAAGCTTTCTTT. The chain carries TRBV5-1 and TRBJ1-1; D ambiguous. Germline V gives CDR1 SGHRS, CDR2 YFSETQ. Trimming stripped 0 bases from V and 6 bases from J, with 18 bases between. This CDR3 region has 16 residues.

This clone was recorded once. V is TRBV7-9 and J is TRBJ2-1, with D perhaps matching TRBD1 (5 bases). The V gene's germline CDR1 is SEHNR and CDR2 FQNEAQ (reference sequence). CDR3 length: 14 residues. The V gene lost 1 base and the J gene lost 4 bases, with 8 bases spanning the gap. In DNA, the CDR3 is TGTGCCAGCAGCTTAGGACAGAAGTACAATGAGCAGTTCTTC. Encoded protein: CASSLGQKYNEQFF.

The V and J genes are TRBV6-5 and TRBJ2-1; D is undetermined. V lost 2 bases and J lost 4, with 9 bases in between. The CDR3 runs 14 residues. Looked up from germline, CDR1 is MNHEY and CDR2 is SVGAGI. This chain's CDR3 is CASSYSAAYNEQFF. For the CDR3, the DNA is TGTGCCAGCAGTTACAGTGCGGCTTACAATGAGCAGTTCTTC.

The V and J genes are TRBV19 and TRBJ2-1; 7 nucleotides line up with TRBD1. The trim removed 5 bases at V and 3 bases at J, leaving 4 bases unmatched. This CDR3 comprises 14 residues. In germline, CDR1 is LNHDA, CDR2 SQIVND (reference sequence). This CDR3 reads CASSLRDSYNEQFF. For the CDR3, the DNA is TGTGCCAGTAGTCTTCGGGACAGCTACAATGAGCAGTTCTTC.

The sample holds a few counts of this clone. The chain's CDR3 is CASSLILSYEQYF. The DNA of the CDR3 is TGTGCCAGTAGTCTCATTCTATCCTACGAGCAGTACTTC. V gene TRBV19 combines with J gene TRBJ2-7; D not certain. CDR1 is LNHDA and CDR2 is SQIVND in the germline V gene (reference sequence). The V and J ends lost 5 bases and 1 base respectively, with 9 bases between them. The CDR3 has 13 residues.

This chain links TRBV11-2 with TRBJ2-1; D unclear. Germline CDR1 is SGHAT and CDR2 is FQNNGV. This CDR3 region has 14 residues. The V and J ends lost 5 bases and 7 bases respectively, with 15 bases between them. The CDR3 DNA is TGTGCCAGCAGCCCAACTGACTCGGAGAATGAGCAGTTCTTC. As protein: CASSPTDSENEQFF.

The chain couples TRBV11-2 to TRBJ2-7, with 7 positions matching TRBD1. Germline V gene sequence: CDR1 SGHAT, CDR2 FQNNGV. Trimming removed 1 base from V and 0 bases from J; junction bases left unmatched: 3. The CDR3 has 15 amino acids. CDR3 in amino acids: CASSLVGQSSYEQYF. The CDR3 DNA follows: TGTGCCAGCAGCTTAGTGGGACAGAGCTCCTACGAGCAGTACTTC.